Described below is a single TCR beta chain sequence and its context. Its antigen is currently unknown. Only Caucasian adults living in Nashville, Tennessee made up the donor group. CDR3 length equals 15 residues. V lost 4 bases, J lost 5 bases, and 9 bases stayed unmatched. Germline assignment: CDR1 SQVTM and CDR2 ANQGSEA. This entry comes from a study of shared clonotypes between healthy human individuals. Study findings and constraints: Clonotypes that were shared across a handful of donors made up around 5% of naive CD4 clonotypes.

Sorted-subset replicate PCR reactions contained roughly 200 ng DNA, corresponding to tens of thousands of T cell genomes. Clones were read by immunoSEQ multiplex PCR, and TCRdb kept only the in-frame ones, dropping some. The table records 2.5 million or so clones, just over 90% of them present only once. The sample taken for sequencing was naive CD4+ T cells sorted from blood. Subset in this sample: CD45RA+ positively selected. This TCR was recovered from a man between 18 and 29 years old in good health. The rearrangement joins TRBV29-1 to TRBJ1-1; 11 bases are a match to TRBD1. The CDR3 DNA reads as TGCAGCGTTGTTCCCCGGGACAGGGGGGGGACTGAAGCTTTCTTT. Translated: CSVVPRDRGGTEAFF.